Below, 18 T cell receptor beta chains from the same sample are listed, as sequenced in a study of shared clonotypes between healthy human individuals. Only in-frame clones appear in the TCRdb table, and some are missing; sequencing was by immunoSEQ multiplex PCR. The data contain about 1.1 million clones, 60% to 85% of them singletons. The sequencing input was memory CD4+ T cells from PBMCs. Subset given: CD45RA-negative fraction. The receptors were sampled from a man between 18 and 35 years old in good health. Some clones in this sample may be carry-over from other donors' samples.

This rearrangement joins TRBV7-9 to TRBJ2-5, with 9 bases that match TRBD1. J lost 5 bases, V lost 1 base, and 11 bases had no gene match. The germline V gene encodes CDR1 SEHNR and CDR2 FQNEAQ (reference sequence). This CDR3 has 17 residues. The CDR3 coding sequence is TGTGCCAGCAGCTTAGTAGGTGACAGGGGGATCAGGGAGACCCAGTACTTC. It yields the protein CASSLVGDRGIRETQYF.

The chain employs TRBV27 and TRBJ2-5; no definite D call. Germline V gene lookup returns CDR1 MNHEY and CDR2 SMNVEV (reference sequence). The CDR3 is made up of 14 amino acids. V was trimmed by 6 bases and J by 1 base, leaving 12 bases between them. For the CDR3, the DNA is TGTGCCAGCAGCAAAGAGCGCCTCCAAGAGACCCAGTACTTC. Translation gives CASSKERLQETQYF.

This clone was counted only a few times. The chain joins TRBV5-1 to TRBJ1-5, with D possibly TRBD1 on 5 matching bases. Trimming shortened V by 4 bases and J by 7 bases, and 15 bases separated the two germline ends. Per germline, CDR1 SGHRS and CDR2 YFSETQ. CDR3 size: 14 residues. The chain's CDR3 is CASSREGAGQPQHF. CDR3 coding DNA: TGCGCCAGCAGCCGGGAAGGGGCAGGACAGCCCCAGCATTTT.

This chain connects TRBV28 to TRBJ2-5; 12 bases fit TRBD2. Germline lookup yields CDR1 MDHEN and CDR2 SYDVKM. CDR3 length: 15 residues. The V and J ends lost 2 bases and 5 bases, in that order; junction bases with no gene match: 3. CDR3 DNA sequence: TGTGCCAGCAGTTTAGGGACTAGCGGGCTGGAGACCCAGTACTTC. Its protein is CASSLGTSGLETQYF.

For the CDR3, the DNA is TGTGCCAGTAGTATAGATGGACAGGGGATCTATGGCTACACCTTC. Translation gives CASSIDGQGIYGYTF. This chain connects TRBV19 to TRBJ1-2; 9 positions agree with TRBD1. Germline V CDR1 and CDR2: LNHDA, SQIVND (reference sequence). The CDR3 totals 15 residues. V dropped 0 bases and J dropped 4; count of bases not matched to a gene: 3.

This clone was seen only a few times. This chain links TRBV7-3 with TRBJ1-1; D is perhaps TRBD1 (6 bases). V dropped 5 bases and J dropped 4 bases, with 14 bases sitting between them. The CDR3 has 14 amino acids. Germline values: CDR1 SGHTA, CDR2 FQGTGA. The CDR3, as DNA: TGTGCCAGCAGCCCAGGACAGACGGGCACTGAAGCTTTCTTT. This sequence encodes CASSPGQTGTEAFF.

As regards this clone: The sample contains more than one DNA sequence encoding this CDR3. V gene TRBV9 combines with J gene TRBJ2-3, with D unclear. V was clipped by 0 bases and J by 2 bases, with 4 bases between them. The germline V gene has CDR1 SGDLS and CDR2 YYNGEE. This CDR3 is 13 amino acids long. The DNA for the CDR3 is TGTGCCAGCAGCGTAGGTTTCACAGATACGCAGTATTTT. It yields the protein CASSVGFTDTQYF.

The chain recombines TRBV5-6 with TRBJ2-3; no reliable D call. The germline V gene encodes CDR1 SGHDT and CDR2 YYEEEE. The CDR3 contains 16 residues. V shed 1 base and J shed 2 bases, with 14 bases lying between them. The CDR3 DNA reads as TGTGCCAGCAGCTTGTGGGGAACAGAGTCCACAGATACGCAGTATTTT. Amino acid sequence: CASSLWGTESTDTQYF.

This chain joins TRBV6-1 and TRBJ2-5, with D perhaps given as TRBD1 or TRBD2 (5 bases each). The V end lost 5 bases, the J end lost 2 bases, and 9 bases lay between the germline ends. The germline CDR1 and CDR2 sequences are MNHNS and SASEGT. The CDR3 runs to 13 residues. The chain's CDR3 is CASSLGEQETQYF. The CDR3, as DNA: TGTGCCAGCAGTTTGGGGGAACAAGAGACCCAGTACTTC.

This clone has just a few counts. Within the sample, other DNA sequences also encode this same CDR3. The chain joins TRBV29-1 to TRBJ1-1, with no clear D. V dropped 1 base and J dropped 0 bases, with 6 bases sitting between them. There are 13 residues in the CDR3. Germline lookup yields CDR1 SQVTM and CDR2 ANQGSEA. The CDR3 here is CSVEGQLNTEAFF. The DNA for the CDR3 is TGCAGCGTTGAAGGTCAGCTGAACACTGAAGCTTTCTTT.

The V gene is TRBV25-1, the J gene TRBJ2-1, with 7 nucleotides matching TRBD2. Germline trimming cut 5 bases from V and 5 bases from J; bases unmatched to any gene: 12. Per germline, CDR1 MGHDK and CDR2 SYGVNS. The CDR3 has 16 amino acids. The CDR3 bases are TGTGCCAGCAGTCCCCTTGGGACTAAGAAAAACAATGAGCAGTTCTTC. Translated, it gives CASSPLGTKKNNEQFF.

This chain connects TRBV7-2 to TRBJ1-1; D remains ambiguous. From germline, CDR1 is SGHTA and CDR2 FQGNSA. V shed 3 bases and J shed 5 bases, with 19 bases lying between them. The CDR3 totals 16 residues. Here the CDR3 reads CASSFRAGDRGTEAFF. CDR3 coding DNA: TGTGCCAGCAGCTTCCGGGCAGGAGACCGAGGGACTGAAGCTTTCTTT. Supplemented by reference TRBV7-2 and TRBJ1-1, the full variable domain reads GAGVSQSPSNKVTEKGKDVELRCDPISGHTALYWYRQSLGQGLEFLIYFQGNSAPDKSGLPSDRFSAERTGGSVSTLTIQRTQQEDSAVYLCASSFRAGDRGTEAFFGQGTRLTVV.

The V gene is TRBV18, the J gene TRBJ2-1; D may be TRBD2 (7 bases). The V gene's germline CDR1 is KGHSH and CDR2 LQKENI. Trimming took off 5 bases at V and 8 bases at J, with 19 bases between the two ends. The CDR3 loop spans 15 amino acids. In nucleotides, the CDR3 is TGTGCCAGCTCATCGCTTGCGGGGGCGTCGGATGAGCAGTTCTTC. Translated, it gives CASSSLAGASDEQFF.

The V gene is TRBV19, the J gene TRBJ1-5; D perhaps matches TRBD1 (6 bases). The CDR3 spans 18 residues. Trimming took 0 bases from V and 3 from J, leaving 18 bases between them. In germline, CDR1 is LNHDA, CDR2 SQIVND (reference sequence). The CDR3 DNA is TGTGCCAGTAGTATAGATATGGTAGGGACAAACTTCAATCAGCCCCAGCATTTT. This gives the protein CASSIDMVGTNFNQPQHF.

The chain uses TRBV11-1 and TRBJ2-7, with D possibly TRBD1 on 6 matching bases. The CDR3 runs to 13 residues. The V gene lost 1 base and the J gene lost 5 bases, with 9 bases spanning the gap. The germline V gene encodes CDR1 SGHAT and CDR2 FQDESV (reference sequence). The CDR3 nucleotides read TGTGCCAGCAGCTTAGACGAGGGGGACGAGCAGTACTTC. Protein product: CASSLDEGDEQYF.

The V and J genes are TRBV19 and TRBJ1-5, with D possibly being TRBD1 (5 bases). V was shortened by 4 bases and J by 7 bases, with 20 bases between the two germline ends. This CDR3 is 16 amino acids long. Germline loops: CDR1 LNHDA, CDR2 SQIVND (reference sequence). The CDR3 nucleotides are TGTGCCAGTAGTAAGGGTAGTGAGGGGTTATACCAGCCCCAGCATTTT. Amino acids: CASSKGSEGLYQPQHF.

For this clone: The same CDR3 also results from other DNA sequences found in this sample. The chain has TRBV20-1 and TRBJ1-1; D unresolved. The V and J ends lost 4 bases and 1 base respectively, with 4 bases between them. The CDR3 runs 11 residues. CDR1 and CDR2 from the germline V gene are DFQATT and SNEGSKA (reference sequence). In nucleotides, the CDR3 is TGCAGTGCTACCGCGAACACTGAAGCTTTCTTT. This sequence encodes CSATANTEAFF.

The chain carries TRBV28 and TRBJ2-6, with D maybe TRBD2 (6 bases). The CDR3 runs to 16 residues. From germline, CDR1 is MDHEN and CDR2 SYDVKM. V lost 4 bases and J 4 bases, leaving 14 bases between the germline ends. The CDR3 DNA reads TGTGCCAGCAGTTCCCCGGGGGTAGCCGGGGCCAACGTCCTGACTTTC. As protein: CASSSPGVAGANVLTF.